This T cell receptor beta chain comes out of a study of T-cell reconstitution after alpha-beta-depleted transplantation in children. Germline loops: CDR1 ENHRY, CDR2 SYGVKD. The CDR3 contains 17 residues. V lost 0 bases, J lost 4 bases, and 10 bases stayed unmatched. TCRbeta library construction was performed incorporating unique molecular identifiers. One entry per CDR3 protein results from TCRdb running MiXCR on the PCR reads. The data show almost 500,000 distinct CDR3 sequences, roughly a tenth seen once. This clonotype appeared many times. The receptor's source is a child aged 2 to 9 with inherited bone marrow failure, due to receive a stem cell transplant. The source material was PBMCs, sampled before TCRalphabeta/CD19-depleted stem cell transplant. The chain is built from TRBV10-3 and TRBJ1-2; 8 nucleotides align to TRBD1. CDR3: CAISESTTGVEGYGYTF. The DNA for the CDR3 is TGTGCCATCAGTGAGTCGACGACAGGGGTGGAGGGCTATGGCTACACCTTC.